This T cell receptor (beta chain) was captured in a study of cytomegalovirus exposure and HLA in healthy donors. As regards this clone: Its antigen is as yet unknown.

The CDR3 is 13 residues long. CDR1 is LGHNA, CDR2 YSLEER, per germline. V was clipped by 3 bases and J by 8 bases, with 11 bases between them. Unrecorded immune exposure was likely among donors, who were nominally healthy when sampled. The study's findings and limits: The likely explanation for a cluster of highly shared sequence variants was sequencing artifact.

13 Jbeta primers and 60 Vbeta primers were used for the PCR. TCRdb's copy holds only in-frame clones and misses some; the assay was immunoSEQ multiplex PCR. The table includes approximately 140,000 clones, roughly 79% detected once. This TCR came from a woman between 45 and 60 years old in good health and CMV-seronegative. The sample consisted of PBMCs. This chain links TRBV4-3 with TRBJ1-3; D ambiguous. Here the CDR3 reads CASSHFASDTIYF. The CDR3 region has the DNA TGCGCCAGCAGCCATTTCGCATCGGACACCATATATTTT.